These T cell receptor beta chains were read from a single sample in a study of T cells in Graves' hyperthyroidism and ophthalmopathy. TCRdb independently ran MiXCR on the multiplex PCR reads; one entry per CDR3 protein. The table records hundreds of thousands of distinct CDR3 sequences, roughly 32% of them present only once. The specimen sequenced was blood. The source of these receptors is a woman aged 40 to 50 with Graves' hyperthyroidism. CDR3s include the opening cysteine and the closing phenylalanine or tryptophan. Fields, in order: J gene, clone size, V gene, D gene, CDR3 DNA, CDR3 protein. D genes are given only for firm matches. For some rows the clone size is stated as once, few or many, or as a class when expanded; others skip it.

J: TRBJ1-1; size: -; V: TRBV6-5; D: -; DNA: TGTGCCAGCAGCACCACCGGACCAGGGACTGAAGCTTTCTTT; CDR3: CASSTTGPGTEAFF
J: TRBJ1-2; size: few; V: TRBV3-1; D: -; DNA: TGTGCCAGCAGCCAAGAAGGAGTCTTAGGAGGCTACACCTTC; CDR3: CASSQEGVLGGYTF
J: TRBJ1-1; size: many; V: TRBV7-8; D: -; DNA: TGTGCCAGCAGCTCAACAATGAACACTGAAGCTTTCTTT; CDR3: CASSSTMNTEAFF
J: TRBJ1-2; size: many; V: TRBV9; D: -; DNA: TGTGCCAGCAGCGTAGCTAACAGCTATGGCTACACCTTC; CDR3: CASSVANSYGYTF
J: TRBJ2-5; size: many; V: TRBV7-2; D: TRBD2; DNA: TGTGCCAGCAGCTTAGAGGCTAGCGGGGATTATAGTACCCAGTACTTC; CDR3: CASSLEASGDYSTQYF
J: TRBJ2-7; size: few; V: TRBV5-1; D: -; DNA: TGTGCCAGCAGCCTCGGGATAGATCTCTCCTACGAGCAGTACTTC; CDR3: CASSLGIDLSYEQYF
J: TRBJ1-1; size: -; V: TRBV10-1; D: -; DNA: TGCGCCAGCAGTTGGCTACGGGAGACGAACACTGAAGCTTTCTTT; CDR3: CASSWLRETNTEAFF
J: TRBJ1-5; size: -; V: TRBV15; D: -; DNA: TGTGCCACCAGCAGTCTGCTGATTAGCAATCAGCCCCAGCATTTT; CDR3: CATSSLLISNQPQHF
J: TRBJ2-7; size: many; V: TRBV20-1; D: -; DNA: TGCAGTGCTAGAGTCTCAGGGGCCGAGCAGTACTTC; CDR3: CSARVSGAEQYF
J: TRBJ1-5; size: many; V: TRBV10-3; D: -; DNA: TGTGCCATCAGTGAGTCCGCAGGACCGAATCAGCCCCAGCATTTT; CDR3: CAISESAGPNQPQHF
J: TRBJ2-2; size: many; V: TRBV29-1; D: TRBD2; DNA: TGCAGCGTTGAAATGCGCGGGAGAGTATCCGGGGAGCTGTTTTTT; CDR3: CSVEMRGRVSGELFF
J: TRBJ2-3; size: -; V: TRBV7-2; D: -; DNA: TGTGCCAGCAGCGGGGGGTCAGGTTCAGATACGCAGTATTTT; CDR3: CASSGGSGSDTQYF
J: TRBJ1-2; size: few; V: TRBV7-2; D: -; DNA: TGTGCCAGCAGCCCCCCGGGACTCGTGGACGGCTACACCTTC; CDR3: CASSPPGLVDGYTF
J: TRBJ1-2; size: -; V: TRBV6-6; D: TRBD1; DNA: TGTGCCAGCAGTCCCTATTCCGGGACAGGGGGCTATGGCTACACCTTC; CDR3: CASSPYSGTGGYGYTF
J: TRBJ1-5; size: few; V: TRBV12-3/TRBV12-4; D: -; DNA: TGTGCCAGCAGTGTTTCAGGGCGGAGCAGCAATCAGCCCCAGCATTTT; CDR3: CASSVSGRSSNQPQHF
J: TRBJ2-3; size: -; V: TRBV24-1; D: -; DNA: TGTGCCAGCAGCCAATCCCCGGGACATAACACAGATACGCAGTATTTT; CDR3: CASSQSPGHNTDTQYF
J: TRBJ2-2; size: -; V: TRBV20-1; D: TRBD1; DNA: TGCAGTGCTTCCGGGACAGTCGCGAACACCGGGGAGCTGTTTTTT; CDR3: CSASGTVANTGELFF
J: TRBJ1-2; size: many; V: TRBV10-3; D: TRBD1; DNA: TGTGCCATCAGTGAAGGGGGACAGGCCTATGGCTACACCTTC; CDR3: CAISEGGQAYGYTF
J: TRBJ2-7; size: few; V: TRBV7-2; D: TRBD2; DNA: TGTGCCAGCAGCTTAATCGGGGGGATCAACTACGAGCAGTACTTC; CDR3: CASSLIGGINYEQYF
J: TRBJ2-5; size: many; V: TRBV7-2; D: -; DNA: TGTGCCAGCAGCCTTCTAGGCATACAAGAGACCCAGTACTTC; CDR3: CASSLLGIQETQYF
J: TRBJ2-7; size: few; V: TRBV25-1; D: -; DNA: TGTGCCAGCAGCAAACACGGGGTCTACGAGCAGTACTTC; CDR3: CASSKHGVYEQYF
J: TRBJ1-1; size: -; V: TRBV6-5; D: -; DNA: TGTGCCAGCAGTTTAGGTAGGAGAGGCACTGAAGCTTTCTTT; CDR3: CASSLGRRGTEAFF
J: TRBJ1-4; size: -; V: TRBV13; D: -; DNA: TGTGCCAGCAGCTTGAGCGGGGGGAAGGGAAAACTGTTTTTT; CDR3: CASSLSGGKGKLFF
J: TRBJ2-3; size: -; V: TRBV7-9; D: TRBD1; DNA: TGTGCCAGCAGCGAGAGGACAGGGCCAGATACGCAGTATTTT; CDR3: CASSERTGPDTQYF
J: TRBJ2-6; size: -; V: TRBV6-1; D: TRBD2; DNA: TGTGCCAGCAGTGAGATCGGGCTAGCGGGCGTCTCTGGGGCCAACGTCCTGACTTTC; CDR3: CASSEIGLAGVSGANVLTF
J: TRBJ2-7; size: many; V: TRBV2; D: TRBD2; DNA: TGTGCCACCGGGAGGGACCGCCTGTACGAGCAGTACTTC; CDR3: CATGRDRLYEQYF
J: TRBJ2-6; size: many; V: TRBV2; D: TRBD1; DNA: TGTGCCAGCAGTGAGACAGGGATCTCTGGGGCCAACGTCCTGACTTTC; CDR3: CASSETGISGANVLTF
J: TRBJ1-6; size: -; V: TRBV7-2; D: -; DNA: TGTGCCAGCAGCTCAAACCAGGGGTCACCCCTCCACTTT; CDR3: CASSSNQGSPLHF
J: TRBJ2-7; size: -; V: TRBV6-5; D: TRBD2; DNA: TGTGCCAGCAGCGAAACTAGCGGAGGATCCTACGAGCAGTACTTC; CDR3: CASSETSGGSYEQYF
J: TRBJ2-7; size: -; V: TRBV6-6; D: -; DNA: TGTGCCAGCAGCACCACAGGGAGCAGGTCCGAGCAGTACTTC; CDR3: CASSTTGSRSEQYF
J: TRBJ1-4; size: -; V: TRBV7-9; D: TRBD1; DNA: TGTGCCAGCAGCTCGACAGGGACGGTAGAAAAACGGTTTTTT; CDR3: CASSSTGTVEKRFF
J: TRBJ2-2; size: many; V: TRBV7-6; D: TRBD1; DNA: TGTGCCAGCAGCTTAGCGGACAGGGTGAACACCGGGGAGCTGTTTTTT; CDR3: CASSLADRVNTGELFF
J: TRBJ2-5; size: -; V: TRBV5-1; D: -; DNA: TGCGCCAGCAGCATCCGCAGACCAGATACGCAGTACTTC; CDR3: CASSIRRPDTQYF
J: TRBJ1-6; size: -; V: TRBV7-2; D: TRBD1; DNA: TGTGCCAGCAGTTCGACAGGGGTCCCGGGGTCACCCCTCCACTTT; CDR3: CASSSTGVPGSPLHF
J: TRBJ1-5; size: few; V: TRBV6-2/TRBV6-3; D: -; DNA: TGTGCCAGCAGCCCATACAGGGACCGTCAGCCCCAGCATTTT; CDR3: CASSPYRDRQPQHF
J: TRBJ1-1; size: few; V: TRBV27; D: -; DNA: TGTGCCAGCAGTTTAACAGAGGGGAACACTGAAGCTTTCTTT; CDR3: CASSLTEGNTEAFF
J: TRBJ1-4; size: -; V: TRBV2; D: -; DNA: TGTGCCAGCAGTGTGAATAATGAAAAACTGTTTTTT; CDR3: CASSVNNEKLFF
J: TRBJ2-2; size: -; V: TRBV10-2; D: TRBD2; DNA: TGCGCCAACAGCCAACAATACTCTAGCGGGAGGACCGGGGAGCTGTTTTTT; CDR3: CANSQQYSSGRTGELFF